Here is one T cell receptor (beta chain) with its context. The antigen is not known. The data originate from a study of graft-versus-host responses after intestinal transplantation. Produced via immunoSEQ multiplex PCR; TCRdb's table is partial and in-frame only. The sample holds about 90,000 clones, 85% to 95% seen once. This CDR3 is 17 amino acids long. Germline V gene data show CDR1 as PRHDT and CDR2 as FYEKMQ (reference sequence). V shed 5 bases and J 5 bases; nucleotides not matched to a gene: 12. The sequence came from a human donor who was the organ donor for an intestinal transplant. The V and J genes are TRBV13 and TRBJ2-1; 10 positions match TRBD2. The sequences come from unstimulated CD8+ T cells sorted from spleen or lymph node cells, collected before transplant. The CDR3 DNA reads as TGTGCCAGCAGCCCCGGGATAGCGGGGGGTTATCACAATGAGCAGTTCTTC. This codes for CASSPGIAGGYHNEQFF.